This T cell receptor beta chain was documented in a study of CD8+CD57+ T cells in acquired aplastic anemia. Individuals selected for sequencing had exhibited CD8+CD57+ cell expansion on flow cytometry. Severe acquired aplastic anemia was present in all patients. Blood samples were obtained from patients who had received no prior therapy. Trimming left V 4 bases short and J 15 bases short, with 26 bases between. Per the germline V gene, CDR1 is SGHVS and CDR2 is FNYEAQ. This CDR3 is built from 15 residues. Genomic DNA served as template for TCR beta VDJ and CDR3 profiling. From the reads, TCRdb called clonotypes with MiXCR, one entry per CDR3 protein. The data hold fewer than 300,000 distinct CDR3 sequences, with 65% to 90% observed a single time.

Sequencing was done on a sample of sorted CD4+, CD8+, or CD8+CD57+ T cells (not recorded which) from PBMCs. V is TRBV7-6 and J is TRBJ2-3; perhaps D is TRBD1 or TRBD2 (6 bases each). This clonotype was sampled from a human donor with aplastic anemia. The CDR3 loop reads CASSSTRGNSPLHYF. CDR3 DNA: TGTGCCAGCAGCTCGACTAGGGGGAATTCCCCCCTCCACTATTTT.